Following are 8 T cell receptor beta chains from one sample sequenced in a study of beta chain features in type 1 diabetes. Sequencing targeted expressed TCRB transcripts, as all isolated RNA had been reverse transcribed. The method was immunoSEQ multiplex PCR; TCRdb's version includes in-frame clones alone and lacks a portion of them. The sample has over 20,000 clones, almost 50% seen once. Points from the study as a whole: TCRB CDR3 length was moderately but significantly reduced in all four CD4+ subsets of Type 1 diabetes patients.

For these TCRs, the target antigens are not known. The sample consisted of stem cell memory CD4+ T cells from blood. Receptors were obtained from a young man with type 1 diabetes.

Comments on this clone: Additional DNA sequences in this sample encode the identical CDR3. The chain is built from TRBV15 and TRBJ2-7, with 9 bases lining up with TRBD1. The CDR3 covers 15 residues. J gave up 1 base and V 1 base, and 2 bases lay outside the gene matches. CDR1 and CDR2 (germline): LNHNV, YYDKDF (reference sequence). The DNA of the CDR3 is TGTGCCACCAGCAGAGGTGGGACAGGGTCCTACGAGCAGTACTTC. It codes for CATSRGGTGSYEQYF.

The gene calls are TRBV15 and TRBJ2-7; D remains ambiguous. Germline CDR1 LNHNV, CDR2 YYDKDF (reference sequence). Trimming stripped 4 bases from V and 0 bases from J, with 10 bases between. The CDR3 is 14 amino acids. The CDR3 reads CATSIQKSSYEQYF. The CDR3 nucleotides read TGTGCCACCAGCATTCAGAAAAGCTCCTACGAGCAGTACTTC.

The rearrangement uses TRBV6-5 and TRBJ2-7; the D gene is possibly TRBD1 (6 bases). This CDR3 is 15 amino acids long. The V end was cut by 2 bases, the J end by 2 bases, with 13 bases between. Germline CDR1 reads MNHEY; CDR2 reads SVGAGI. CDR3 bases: TGTGCCAGCAGTTACCCGGTTGGACAGACCTACGAGCAGTACTTC. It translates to CASSYPVGQTYEQYF.

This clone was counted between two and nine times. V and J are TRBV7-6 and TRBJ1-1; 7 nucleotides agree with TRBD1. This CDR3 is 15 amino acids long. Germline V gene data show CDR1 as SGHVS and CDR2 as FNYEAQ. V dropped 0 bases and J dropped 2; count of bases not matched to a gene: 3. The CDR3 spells CASSLASGGNTEAFF. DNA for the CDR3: TGTGCCAGCAGCTTAGCGTCAGGGGGTAACACTGAAGCTTTCTTT.

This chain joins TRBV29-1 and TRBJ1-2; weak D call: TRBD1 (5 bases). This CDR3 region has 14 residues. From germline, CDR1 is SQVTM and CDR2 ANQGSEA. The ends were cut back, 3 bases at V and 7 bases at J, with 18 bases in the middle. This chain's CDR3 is CSVESPTQGSGYTF. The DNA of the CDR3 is TGCAGCGTTGAGAGCCCGACCCAGGGTTCTGGCTACACCTTC. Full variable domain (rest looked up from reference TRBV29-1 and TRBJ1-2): SAVISQKPSRDICQRGTSLTIQCQVDSQVTMMFWYRQQPGQSLTLIATANQGSEATYESGFVIDKFPISRPNLTFSTLTVSNMSPEDSSIYLCSVESPTQGSGYTFGSGTRLTVV.

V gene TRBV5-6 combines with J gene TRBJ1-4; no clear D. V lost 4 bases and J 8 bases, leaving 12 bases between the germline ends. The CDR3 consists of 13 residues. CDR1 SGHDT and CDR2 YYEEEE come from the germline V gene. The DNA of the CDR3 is TGTGCCAGCAGCGTGGCCGCGTCGGAAAAACTGTTTTTT. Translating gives CASSVAASEKLFF. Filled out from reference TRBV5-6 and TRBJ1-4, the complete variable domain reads DAGVTQSPTHLIKTRGQQVTLRCSPKSGHDTVSWYQQALGQGPQFIFQYYEEEERQRGNFPDRFSGHQFPNYSSELNVNALLLGDSALYLCASSVAASEKLFFGSGTQLSVL.

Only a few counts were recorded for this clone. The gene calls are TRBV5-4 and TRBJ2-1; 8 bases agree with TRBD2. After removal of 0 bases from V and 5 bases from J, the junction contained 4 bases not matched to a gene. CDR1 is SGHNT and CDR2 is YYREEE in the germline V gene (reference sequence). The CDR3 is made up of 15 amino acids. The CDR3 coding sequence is TGTGCCAGCAGCTTGGGACTAGCGCCAAACAATGAGCAGTTCTTC. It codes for CASSLGLAPNNEQFF. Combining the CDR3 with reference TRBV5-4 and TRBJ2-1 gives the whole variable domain ETGVTQSPTHLIKTRGQQVTLRCSSQSGHNTVSWYQQALGQGPQFIFQYYREEENGRGNFPPRFSGLQFPNYSSELNVNALELDDSALYLCASSLGLAPNNEQFFGPGTRLTVL.

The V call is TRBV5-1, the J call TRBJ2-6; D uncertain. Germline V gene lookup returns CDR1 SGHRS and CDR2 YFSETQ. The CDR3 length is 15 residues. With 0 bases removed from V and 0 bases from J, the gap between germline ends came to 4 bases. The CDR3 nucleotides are TGCGCCAGCAGCTTGGCTCCCTCTGGGGCCAACGTCCTGACTTTC. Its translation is CASSLAPSGANVLTF.